This T cell receptor beta chain was sequenced for a study of T cell responses to AZD1222 COVID-19 vaccine. The CDR3 loop spans 15 amino acids. Germline V gene data show CDR1 as MRHNA and CDR2 as SNTAGT. V lost 6 bases, J lost 4 bases, and 16 bases lay in between. TCRdb keeps only in-frame clones here, not all; method: immunoSEQ multiplex PCR. This table has about 120,000 clones, 75% to 90% appearing once. Sequences were derived from peripheral blood, sampled on day 0 of AZD1222 vaccination. The chain is built from TRBV6-4 and TRBJ2-1, with D possibly called TRBD1 or TRBD2 (7 bases each). The sequence was obtained from an adult in good health. The CDR3 bases are TGTGCCAGCAGCAGGGAGGGACAGTCTTACAATGAGCAGTTCTTC. Its protein is CASSREGQSYNEQFF.